These T cell receptor beta chains were read from a single sample in a study of post-analysis software for immune sequencing data. TCRdb re-called the PCR reads with MiXCR, one entry per CDR3 protein. The table has fewer than 700,000 distinct CDR3 sequences, about 40% seen once; the top ten hold 1.5% to 2%. The sequenced material came from blood. These receptors were obtained from a girl under 18 with multiple sclerosis. The conserved cysteine and the conserved F or W are not part of the CDR3 here. Fields, in order: J gene, D gene, V gene, CDR3 protein. D genes are given only for firm matches.

>TRBJ2-7|TRBD1|TRBV5-1
ASSSPGTGANEQY
>TRBJ2-1|NA|TRBV12-3/TRBV12-4
ASSLESATYNEQF
>TRBJ2-5|NA|TRBV5-1
ASSLSGPRETQY
>TRBJ1-1|NA|TRBV10-3
AISEQGRSTPEAF
>TRBJ1-1|NA|TRBV7-2
ASSLYSMNTEAF
>TRBJ2-5|NA|TRBV28
ASSGRAIKETQY
>TRBJ1-2|NA|TRBV21-1
ASSKDPRGLGGYT
>TRBJ2-3|NA|TRBV10-1
ASSDPPTDTQY
>TRBJ1-2|NA|TRBV29-1
SVEEIDINT
>TRBJ1-2|NA|TRBV20-1
SASGNHYGYT
>TRBJ1-2|TRBD1|TRBV12-5
ASGSGQGAGGYT
>TRBJ2-3|TRBD1|TRBV5-1
ASSRDRVATDTQY
>TRBJ2-7|NA|TRBV12-3/TRBV12-4
ASSLNRVTYEQY
>TRBJ2-5|TRBD1|TRBV5-1
ASSLTGAAETRY
>TRBJ2-7|NA|TRBV20-1
SARVPRRVDYEQY
>TRBJ2-1|TRBD2|TRBV12-3/TRBV12-4
ASSFPAREGWTRVNEQF
>TRBJ2-2|NA|TRBV29-1
SVELATNTGELF
>NA|NA|TRBV21-1
ASSRGAHEQY
>TRBJ2-7|NA|TRBV7-2
ASSLANYEQY
>TRBJ1-5|NA|TRBV6-5
ASSSGLGSLQPQH
>TRBJ2-7|NA|TRBV23-1
ASSHRAGTYEQY
>TRBJ2-1|NA|TRBV7-9
ASSPISGDEQF
>TRBJ1-1|NA|TRBV10-1
ASSEGRRNTEAF
>TRBJ2-3|TRBD2|TRBV3-1
ASSPLRTSGSSTDTQY
>TRBJ1-5|NA|TRBV5-6
ASSLSGGQPQH
>TRBJ1-6|NA|TRBV10-3
AISDEVNSPLH
>TRBJ1-1|NA|TRBV29-1
SVEGRVNTEAF
>TRBJ1-1|NA|TRBV10-3
AISESGVGDTEAF
>TRBJ2-6|NA|TRBV11-2
ASSTRGARAGANVLT
>TRBJ2-7|NA|TRBV7-2
ASSLSSGFRPYEQY
>TRBJ2-4|NA|TRBV11-3
ASSPDGLAKNIQY
>TRBJ1-2|NA|TRBV6-1
ASHRVGTYGYT
>TRBJ2-7|TRBD1|TRBV12-3/TRBV12-4
ASSLRGLASYEQY
>TRBJ1-1|NA|TRBV28
ASSSTGMNTEAF
>TRBJ2-1|TRBD2|TRBV25-1
ASSDETSGRANEQF
>TRBJ1-1|NA|TRBV7-6
ASSLDPDTEAF
>TRBJ1-1|NA|TRBV11-3
ASSLTALNTEAF
>TRBJ2-3|NA|TRBV6-6
ASSPRGQY
>TRBJ2-6|NA|TRBV7-3
ASSRSVPSSGANVRT
>TRBJ1-2|TRBD1|TRBV29-1
SVGQGEPTSYGYT
>TRBJ1-2|NA|TRBV11-2
ASSPNQGRPFYGYT